Each of the 20 T cell receptor delta chains below was sequenced from the same sample in a study of γδ T cells in repeated Plasmodium falciparum infection. Bulk repertoires came from Vgamma9/Vdelta2+ or Vdelta2-negative gammadelta T cells flow-sorted from PBMC. TCRdb reprocessed the multiplex PCR reads using CATT. This sample has 70,000 to 95,000 delta-chain clones, with more than 1.4% found just once. Sequencing input: gamma-delta T cells from blood. These TCRs come from a pool of human donors (malaria-infected and uninfected, not separated).

As regards this clone: The protein TCRdb gives is from a much larger clone and does not agree with this DNA's translation at residue 14, likely a read error; the protein shown here comes from the DNA. The chain joins TRDV2 to TRDJ1; 12 positions match TRDD3. The J gene, not given by TCRdb, was assigned here from a germline match of the nucleotide sequence. Looked up from germline, CDR1 is GEAIGNYY and CDR2 is EKD. V dropped 0 bases and J dropped 1; count of bases not matched to a gene: 17. This CDR3 spans 21 amino acids. CDR3 amino acids: CACDTGTSWGIRRPFTDKLIF. The CDR3 nucleotides are TGTGCCTGTGACACCGGTACGTCCTGGGGGATACGCCGCCCTTTCACCGATAAACTCATCTTT.

This clone has ten or more counts. A far larger clone is just one base off, so this is likely a read error. Other DNA sequences from this sample encode an identical CDR3 as well. This rearrangement joins TRDV1 to TRDJ1; no clear D. The CDR3 is 13 residues long. Germline V gene lookup returns CDR1 TSWWSYY and CDR2 QGS. CDR3 nucleotides: TGTGCTCTTGGGACAACACACACCGACAAACTCATCTTT. Residues: CALGTTHTDKLIF.

This clone was seen more than once but under ten times. The protein that TCRdb holds for this DNA derives from a much larger clone and differs from the translated DNA at residue 16, which likely indicates a read error; the protein shown here is translated from the DNA. This sequence joins TRDV1 and TRDJ1, with TRDD3 matching over 8 bases. This CDR3 has 25 residues. Per germline, CDR1 TSWWSYY and CDR2 QGS. V was pared by 0 bases and J by 0 bases, with 30 bases of the junction left unmatched. The CDR3 sequence is CALGELCSPSDFAGYDRGYTDKLIF. The CDR3 nucleotides read TGTGCTCTTGGGGAACTATGCTCCCCTTCAGATTTTGCGGGATACGACCGGGGGTACACCGATAAACTCATCTTT.

As regards this clone: The TCRdb protein comes from a much larger clone and disagrees with this DNA's translation at residue 3, likely due to a read error; the protein given here is derived from the DNA. This sequence joins TRDV2 and TRDJ1; 12 bases align to TRDD3. The J gene, not given by TCRdb, was assigned here from a germline match of the nucleotide sequence. The V segment lost 8 bases and the J segment 0 bases; nucleotides outside the gene matches: 18. Germline lookup yields CDR1 GEAIGNYY and CDR2 EKD. The CDR3 extends over 19 amino acids. This chain's CDR3 is CAYDPLTGGYSEYTDKLIF. CDR3 DNA sequence: TGTGCCTATGATCCCCTTACTGGGGGATACTCAGAGTACACCGATAAACTCATCTTT.

This clone has just a few counts. The mismatch at residue 4 between this DNA's translation and the TCRdb protein of a much larger clone likely reflects a read error; the protein shown is translated from the DNA. The chain couples TRDV2 to TRDJ2, with 13 bases matching TRDD3. V lost 6 bases to trimming and J lost 4 bases; unmatched junction nucleotides: 4. The CDR3 sequence is 15 residues long. Looked up from germline, CDR1 is GEAIGNYY and CDR2 is EKD. The CDR3 DNA reads TGTGCCTGTTACTGGGGGATACGCGGGACAGCACAACTCTTCTTT. Its translation is CACYWGIRGTAQLFF.

This clone was seen a handful of times. This DNA translates differently at residue 8 from the TCRdb protein, which is that of a much larger clone; a read error is likely, and the protein shown is the DNA's own translation. This chain links TRDV2 with TRDJ1; TRDD3 matches at 9 bases. The V segment lost 1 base and the J segment 0 bases; nucleotides outside the gene matches: 11. In germline, CDR1 is GEAIGNYY, CDR2 EKD. CDR3 length: 18 amino acids. This chain's CDR3 is CACDTVGVGGYHTDKLIF. CDR3 DNA sequence: TGTGCCTGTGACACTGTCGGGGTTGGGGGATATCACACCGATAAACTCATCTTT.

This clone was counted ten times or more. This chain uses TRDV1 with TRDJ1, with no clear D. Between the trimmed V and J ends, which lost 0 bases and 4 bases, there was a span of 27 bases. Germline assignment: CDR1 TSWWSYY and CDR2 QGS. This CDR3 is 20 amino acids long. CDR3 sequence reads: CALGELGTPLLSWYSDKLIF. CDR3 nucleotides: TGTGCTCTTGGGGAACTCGGCACTCCTTTGCTTTCTTGGTATAGCGATAAACTCATCTTT.

This clone was seen repeatedly, ten times or more. The chain is built from TRDV1 and TRDJ1; 12 bases match TRDD3. CDR3 length: 18 amino acids. Germline CDR1 TSWWSYY, CDR2 QGS. V gave up 2 bases and J gave up 0 bases; unmatched junction bases: 7. The CDR3 DNA reads as TGTGCTCTTGGGGAAAAAACTCTGGGGGATACGTACACCGATAAACTCATCTTT. It yields the protein CALGEKTLGDTYTDKLIF.

This clone has ten or more counts. The protein recorded in TCRdb matches a much larger clone and deviates from this DNA's translation at residue 8, suggesting a read error; the protein here is obtained by translating the DNA. The rearrangement joins TRDV1 to TRDJ1; 10 bases map to TRDD3. V lost 4 bases, J lost 3 bases, and 17 bases stayed unmatched. The CDR3 loop spans 19 amino acids. The germline CDR1 and CDR2 sequences are TSWWSYY and QGS. The CDR3 bases are TGTGCTCTTGGGGGACAAATAGCCCTGGGGGATAGGAAATCCGATAAACTCATCTTT. This translates into CALGGQIALGDRKSDKLIF.

This clone came up a few times. The protein held in TCRdb is that of a much larger clone and does not match this DNA's translation at residue 15, likely because of a read error; the protein shown is translated from the DNA. The chain has TRDV2 and TRDJ1, with 12 bases lining up with TRDD3. The J gene is absent in TCRdb and was assigned here via DNA matching to germline. There are 19 residues in the CDR3. CDR1 GEAIGNYY and CDR2 EKD come from the germline V gene. The trim removed 3 bases at V and 8 bases at J, leaving 21 bases unmatched. This CDR3 reads CACDPLPTLRLGDTLKLIF. DNA for the CDR3: TGTGCCTGTGACCCGCTTCCTACCTTACGACTGGGGGATACCTTAAAACTCATCTTT.

A remark on this clone: A read error is likely here: a far larger clone is one base away. The sample carries other DNA sequences with the same CDR3. The chain couples TRDV1 to TRDJ1, with 10 bases matching TRDD3. Per germline, CDR1 TSWWSYY and CDR2 QGS. The CDR3 consists of 25 residues. Trimming cost V 0 bases and J 4 bases; bases outside gene matches: 32. CDR3 bases: TGTGCTCTTGGGGAACTAACTATTATGGGGCCTTCCTCGGATACGGGGGGATACGCAGGCGATAAACTCATCTTT. As protein: CALGELTIMGPSSDTGGYAGDKLIF.

This clone appeared a few times. The protein TCRdb lists belongs to a much larger clone and differs from this DNA's translation at residue 9, which points to a read error; the protein shown is made from the DNA. This chain connects TRDV2 to TRDJ1; 10 bases map to TRDD3. Here the J gene came from matching the DNA to germline, since TCRdb omits it. The CDR3 length is 14 residues. J gave up 4 bases and V 0 bases, and 1 base lay outside the gene matches. Per the germline V gene, CDR1 is GEAIGNYY and CDR2 is EKD. CDR3 nucleotide sequence: TGTGCCTGTGACACCGGGGGATACGTCGATAAACTCATCTTT. This gives the protein CACDTGGYVDKLIF.

This clone came up a few times. The translation of this DNA and the TCRdb protein of a much larger clone differ at residue 8, probably owing to a read error; the protein shown here is translated from the DNA. The chain joins TRDV2 to TRDJ3; D unresolved. TCRdb supplies no J gene; here it was assigned by aligning the nucleotide sequence to germline. The V and J ends lost 1 base and 4 bases respectively, with 13 bases between them. This CDR3 has 17 residues. CDR1 is GEAIGNYY, CDR2 EKD, per germline. The CDR3 is CACDTTGKDWDTRQMFF. DNA for the CDR3: TGTGCCTGTGACACTACCGGGAAGGATTGGGACACCCGACAGATGTTTTTC.

This clone was seen repeatedly, ten times or more. A far larger clone differs by one base, so this is likely a read error. Other DNA sequences within the sample encode an identical CDR3. V is TRDV1 and J is TRDJ1; 11 nucleotides agree with TRDD3. There are 16 residues in the CDR3. The germline V gene has CDR1 TSWWSYY and CDR2 QGS. This CDR3 reads CALGELNWGITDKLIF. CDR3 sequence (DNA): TGTGCCCTTGGGGAGCTCAACTGGGGGATAACCGATAAACTCATCTTT.

For this clone: A read error likely explains why the TCRdb protein, taken from a much larger clone, differs from this DNA's translation at residue 10; the protein shown is translated from the DNA. This chain uses TRDV2 with TRDJ2; tentatively, D is TRDD3 (6 bases). The J gene, absent from TCRdb, was called here by matching the DNA to germline. The CDR3 length is 17 residues. V shed 3 bases and J shed 0 bases, with 16 bases lying between them. Germline CDR1 is GEAIGNYY and CDR2 is EKD. The DNA of the CDR3 is TGTGCCTGTGACCCCGTGGGGGGGAAACCTTTGACAGCACAACTCTTCTTT. Protein sequence: CACDPVGGKPLTAQLFF.

This clone appeared many times. The chain is built from TRDV1 and TRDJ1; 13 bases are a match to TRDD3. No J segment appears in TCRdb, so it was assigned here by matching the sequence to germline. The CDR3 covers 27 residues. CDR1 is TSWWSYY and CDR2 is QGS in the germline V gene. V gave up 5 bases and J gave up 3 bases; unmatched junction bases: 39. The CDR3 DNA reads as TGTGCTCTTGGGAACAGCGGGATTCGTGAGGGGCCAATGGCGAAATACTGGGGGATACGCGGCGCCGATAAACTCATCTTT. Protein sequence: CALGNSGIREGPMAKYWGIRGADKLIF.

Regarding this clone: TCRdb has a much larger clone's protein, which differs at residue 7 from the translation of this DNA, likely because of a read error; what is shown is the protein translated from the DNA. J is TRDJ1 and V is TRDV3; TRDD3 matches at 9 bases. The J gene is absent in TCRdb and was assigned here via DNA matching to germline. This CDR3 has 21 residues. The germline V gene encodes CDR1 TVYSNPD and CDR2 GDNSRS (reference sequence). The V and J ends lost 3 bases and 0 bases, in that order; junction bases with no gene match: 26. In nucleotides, the CDR3 is TGTGCCTTCCCTGATACCCCACTGGGGGACCCAAATCACTCGTACACCGATAAACTCATCTTT. It codes for CAFPDTPLGDPNHSYTDKLIF.

A few counts support this clone. The translation of this DNA and the TCRdb protein of a much larger clone differ at residue 20, probably owing to a read error; the protein shown here is translated from the DNA. CDR3 sequence: CALGEQARWGIRFSYTDKLTF. The DNA of the CDR3 is TGTGCTCTTGGGGAACAGGCGAGGTGGGGGATACGTTTCTCTTACACCGATAAACTCACCTTT. The V segment is TRDV1, and no J call was made; no DNA check was done on the table's D call, TRDD3. The V gene's germline CDR1 is TSWWSYY and CDR2 QGS. The CDR3 extends over 21 amino acids.

With regard to this clone: TCRdb assigns this DNA the protein of a much larger clone, which departs from its translation at residue 13; this likely reflects a read error, and the protein shown comes from translating the DNA. The chain couples TRDV1 to TRDJ1; perhaps D is TRDD2 or TRDD3 (9 bases each). V dropped 4 bases and J dropped 0 bases, with 27 bases sitting between them. The germline CDR1 and CDR2 sequences are TSWWSYY and QGS. The CDR3 consists of 20 residues. In nucleotides, the CDR3 is TGTGCTCTTGGGGTATCCTTCCTACCGTACTGGGGGAAGTACACCGATAAACTCATCTTT. Translation: CALGVSFLPYWGKYTDKLIF.

The table lists this clone with a few counts. The protein TCRdb lists belongs to a much larger clone and differs from this DNA's translation at residue 11, which points to a read error; the protein shown is made from the DNA. The identical CDR3 is also encoded by other nucleotide sequences in the sample. This chain connects TRDV2 to TRDJ1; no firm D call. The J gene comes from matching the DNA to germline here; TCRdb lacks it. Germline CDR1 is GEAIGNYY and CDR2 is EKD. CDR3 length equals 16 residues. The V gene lost 0 bases and the J gene lost 3 bases, with 16 bases spanning the gap. CDR3 sequence: CACDTEEEEGADKLIF. CDR3 nucleotide sequence: TGTGCCTGTGACACCGAGGAAGAAGAGGGCGCCGATAAACTCATCTTT.